This T cell receptor beta chain was captured by sequencing in a study of human T cells and chemical hapten exposure. Study-wide background: Donors were sensitized with 2% DPC on the upper inner arm. General study findings and limits: No shift was seen in TCRs above 1 in 1000 frequency with DPC sensitization. Patch test score rose with PT1 expanded TCR count, significant at thresholds 8, 16 and 32, not 4.

As concerns this clonotype: Its cognate antigen is unknown.

Time point: patch test 1, 2 weeks after DPC sensitization. The sample's treatment: therapeutic diphenylcyclopropenone sensitization with weekly scalp DPC. Within the library, unique molecular identifiers were attached to each individual cDNA molecule. TCRdb fed the RACE reads into MiXCR, producing one record per CDR3 protein. The sample includes 80,000 or so distinct CDR3 sequences, about 10% of them seen just once. This TCR derives from a woman in her forties or fifties with alopecia areata. Some clones in this sample may be carry-over from other donors' samples. The starting material was whole blood, obtained in connection with sensitization to the hapten diphenylcyclopropenone (DPC).

CDR3 bases: TGTGCCTGGGCTGACAGTTTCAATCAGCCCCAGCATTTT. It specifies CAWADSFNQPQHF. This rearrangement joins TRBV30 to TRBJ1-5; a weak D match, TRBD1 (5 bases). This CDR3 has 13 residues. The germline V gene has CDR1 GTSNPN and CDR2 SVGIG (reference sequence). Trimming removed 5 bases at V and 3 bases at J, with 11 bases between.